This T cell receptor (beta chain) was sequenced for a study of cytomegalovirus exposure and HLA in healthy donors. Study observations and caveats: Per published reports, the classifier diagnosed cytomegalovirus status with high specificity and sensitivity. A list of 150 to 200 TCR beta chains associated with cytomegalovirus was given. The CMV antigen specificity of a few CMV-associated chains was confirmed through in vitro analysis.

Profiled with immunoSEQ multiplex PCR; TCRdb holds only in-frame clones, not every one. The data show a few hundred thousand clones, about nine tenths seen once. With regard to this clone: The antigen is unknown.

Germline V gives CDR1 LGHNA, CDR2 YSLEER. The CDR3 sequence is 18 residues long. The V end lost 1 base, the J end lost 4 bases, and 19 bases lay between the germline ends. The origin of this receptor is a woman between 18 and 30 years old in good health and CMV-seronegative. V gene TRBV4-3 combines with J gene TRBJ2-2; D might be TRBD2 (6 bases). Input material: PBMCs. The CDR3 DNA reads as TGCGCCAGCAGCCAAGGTCACGGGGCGGGATTACCCACCGGGGAGCTGTTTTTT. Its protein product is CASSQGHGAGLPTGELFF.